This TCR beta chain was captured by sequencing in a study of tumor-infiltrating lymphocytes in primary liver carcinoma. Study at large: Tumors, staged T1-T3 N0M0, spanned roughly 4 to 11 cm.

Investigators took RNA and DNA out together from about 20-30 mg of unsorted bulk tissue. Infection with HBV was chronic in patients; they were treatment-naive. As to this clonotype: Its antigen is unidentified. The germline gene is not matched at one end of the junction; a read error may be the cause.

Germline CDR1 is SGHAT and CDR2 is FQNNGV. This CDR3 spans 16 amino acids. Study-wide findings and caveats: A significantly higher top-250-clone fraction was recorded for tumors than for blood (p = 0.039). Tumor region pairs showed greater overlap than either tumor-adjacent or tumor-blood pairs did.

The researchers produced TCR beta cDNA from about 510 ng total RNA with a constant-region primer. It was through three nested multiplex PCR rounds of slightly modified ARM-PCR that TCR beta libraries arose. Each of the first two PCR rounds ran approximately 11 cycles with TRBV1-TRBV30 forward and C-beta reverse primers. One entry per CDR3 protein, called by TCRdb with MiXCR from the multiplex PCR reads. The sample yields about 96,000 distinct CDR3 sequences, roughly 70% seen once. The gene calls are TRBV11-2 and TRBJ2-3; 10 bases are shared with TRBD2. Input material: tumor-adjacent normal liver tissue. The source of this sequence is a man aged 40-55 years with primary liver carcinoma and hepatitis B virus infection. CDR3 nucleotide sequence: TGTGCCAGCAGCTTAGAGGGACTAGCGCGTACAGATACGCAATATTTT. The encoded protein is CASSLEGLARTDTQYF.